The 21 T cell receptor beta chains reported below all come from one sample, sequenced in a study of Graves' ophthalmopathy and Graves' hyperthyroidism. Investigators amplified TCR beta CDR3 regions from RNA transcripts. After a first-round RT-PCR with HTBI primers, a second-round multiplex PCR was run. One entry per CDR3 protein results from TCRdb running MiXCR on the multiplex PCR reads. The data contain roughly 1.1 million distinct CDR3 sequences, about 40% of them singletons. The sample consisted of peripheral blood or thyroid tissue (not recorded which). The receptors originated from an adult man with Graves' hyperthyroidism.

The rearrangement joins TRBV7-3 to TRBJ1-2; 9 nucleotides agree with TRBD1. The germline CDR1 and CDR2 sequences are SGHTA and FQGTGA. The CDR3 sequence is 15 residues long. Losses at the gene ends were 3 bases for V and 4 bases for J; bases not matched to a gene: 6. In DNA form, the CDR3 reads TGTGCCAGCAGCTTGGTCGGGACAGGGAGCTATGGCTACACCTTC. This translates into CASSLVGTGSYGYTF. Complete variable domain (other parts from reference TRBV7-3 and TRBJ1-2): GAGVSQTPSNKVTEKGKYVELRCDPISGHTALYWYRQSLGQGPEFLIYFQGTGAADDSGLPNDRFFAVRPEGSVSTLKIQRTERGDSAVYLCASSLVGTGSYGYTFGSGTRLTVV.

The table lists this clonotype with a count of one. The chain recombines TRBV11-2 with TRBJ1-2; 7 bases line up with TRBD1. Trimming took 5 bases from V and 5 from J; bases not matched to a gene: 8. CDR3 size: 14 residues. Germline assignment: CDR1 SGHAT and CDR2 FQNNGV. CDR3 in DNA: TGTGCCAGCAGCGGCATGGACAGGCTATATGGCTACACCTTC. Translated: CASSGMDRLYGYTF.

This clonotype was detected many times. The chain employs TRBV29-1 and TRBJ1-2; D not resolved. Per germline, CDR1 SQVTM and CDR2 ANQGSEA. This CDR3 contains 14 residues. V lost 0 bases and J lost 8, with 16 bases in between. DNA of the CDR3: TGCAGCGTTGAAGATCTTCCAGGAAAAGGGGGCTACACCTTC. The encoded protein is CSVEDLPGKGGYTF.

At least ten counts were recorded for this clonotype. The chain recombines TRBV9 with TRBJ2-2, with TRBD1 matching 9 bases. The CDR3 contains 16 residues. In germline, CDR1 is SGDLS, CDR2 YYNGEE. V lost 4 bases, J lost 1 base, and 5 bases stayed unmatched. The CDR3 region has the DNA TGTGCCAGCAGCCCCCCGGGACAGGGGAACACCGGGGAGCTGTTTTTT. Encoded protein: CASSPPGQGNTGELFF.

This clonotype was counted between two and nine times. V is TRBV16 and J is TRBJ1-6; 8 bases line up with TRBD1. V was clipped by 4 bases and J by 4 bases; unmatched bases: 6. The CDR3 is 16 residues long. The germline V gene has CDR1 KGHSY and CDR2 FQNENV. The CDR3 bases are TGTGCCAGCAGCCGATCAGGGGGCGGGTATAATTCACCCCTCCACTTT. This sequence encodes CASSRSGGGYNSPLHF.

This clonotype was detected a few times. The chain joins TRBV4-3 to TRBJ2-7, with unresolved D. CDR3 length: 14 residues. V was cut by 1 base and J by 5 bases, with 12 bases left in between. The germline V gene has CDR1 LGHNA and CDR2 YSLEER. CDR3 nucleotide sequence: TGCGCCAGCAGCCAAGGCCTGCCTTGGGACGAGCAGTACTTC. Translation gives CASSQGLPWDEQYF.

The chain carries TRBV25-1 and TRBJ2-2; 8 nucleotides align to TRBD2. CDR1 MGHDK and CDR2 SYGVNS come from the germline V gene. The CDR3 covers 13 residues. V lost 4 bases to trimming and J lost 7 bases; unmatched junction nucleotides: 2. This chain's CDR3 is CASSAGTSGELFF. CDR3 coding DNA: TGTGCCAGCAGTGCTGGGACTAGCGGGGAGCTGTTTTTT. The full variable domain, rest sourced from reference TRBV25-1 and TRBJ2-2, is EADIYQTPRYLVIGTGKKITLECSQTMGHDKMYWYQQDPGMELHLIHYSYGVNSTEKGDLSSESTVSRIRTEHFPLTLESARPSHTSQYLCASSAGTSGELFFGEGSRLTVL.

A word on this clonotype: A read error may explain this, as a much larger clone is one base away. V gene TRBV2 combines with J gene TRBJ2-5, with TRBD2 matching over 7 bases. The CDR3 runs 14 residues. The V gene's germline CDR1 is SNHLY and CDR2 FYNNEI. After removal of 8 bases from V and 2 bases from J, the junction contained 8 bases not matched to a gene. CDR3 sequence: CASGGRGLQETQYF. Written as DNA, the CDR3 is TGTGCCAGCGGTGGTAGGGGACTACAAGAGACCCAGTACTTC.

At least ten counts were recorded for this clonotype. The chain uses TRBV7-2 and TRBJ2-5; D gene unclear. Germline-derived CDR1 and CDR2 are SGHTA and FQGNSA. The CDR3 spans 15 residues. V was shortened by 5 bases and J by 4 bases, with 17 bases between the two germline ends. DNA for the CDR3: TGTGCCAGCAGCGAACGCCTTACCCCAATAGAGACCCAGTACTTC. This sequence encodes CASSERLTPIETQYF.

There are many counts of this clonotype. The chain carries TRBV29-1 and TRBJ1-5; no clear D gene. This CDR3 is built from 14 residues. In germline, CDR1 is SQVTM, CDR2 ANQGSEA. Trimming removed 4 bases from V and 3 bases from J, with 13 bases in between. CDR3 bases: TGCAGCGTTGCCCTGAGTGGTTTCAATCAGCCCCAGCATTTT. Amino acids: CSVALSGFNQPQHF.

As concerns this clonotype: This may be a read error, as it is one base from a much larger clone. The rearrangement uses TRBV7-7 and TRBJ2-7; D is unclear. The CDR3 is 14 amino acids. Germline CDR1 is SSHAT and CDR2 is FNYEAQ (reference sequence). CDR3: CVSSYAPGPYEQYF. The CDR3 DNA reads TGTGTCAGCAGCTATGCCCCCGGACCTTACGAGCAGTACTTC.

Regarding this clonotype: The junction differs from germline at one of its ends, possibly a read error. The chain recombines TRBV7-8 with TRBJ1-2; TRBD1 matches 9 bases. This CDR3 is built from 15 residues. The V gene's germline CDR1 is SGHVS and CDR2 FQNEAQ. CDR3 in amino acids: CASSLAGQGSYGCTF. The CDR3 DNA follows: TGTGCCAGCAGCTTAGCGGGACAGGGCAGTTATGGCTGCACCTTC.

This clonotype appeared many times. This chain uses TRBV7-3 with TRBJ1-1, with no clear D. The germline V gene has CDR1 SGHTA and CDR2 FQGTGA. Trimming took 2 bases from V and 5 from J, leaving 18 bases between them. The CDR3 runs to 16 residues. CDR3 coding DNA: TGTGCCAGCAGCTTAGGTGAGGGAACTGGGGAAACTGAAGCTTTCTTT. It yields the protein CASSLGEGTGETEAFF.

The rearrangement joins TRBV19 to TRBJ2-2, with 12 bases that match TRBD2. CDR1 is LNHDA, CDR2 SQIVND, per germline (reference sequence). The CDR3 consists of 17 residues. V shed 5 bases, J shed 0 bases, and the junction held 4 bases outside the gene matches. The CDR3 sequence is CASSPRLAGANTGELFF. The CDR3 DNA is TGTGCCAGTAGTCCGCGACTAGCGGGAGCGAACACCGGGGAGCTGTTTTTT.

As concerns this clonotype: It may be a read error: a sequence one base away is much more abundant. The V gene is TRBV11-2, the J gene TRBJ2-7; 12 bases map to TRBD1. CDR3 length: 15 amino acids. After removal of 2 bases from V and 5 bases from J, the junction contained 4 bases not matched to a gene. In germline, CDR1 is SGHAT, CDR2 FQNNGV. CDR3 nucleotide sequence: TGTGCCAGCAGCTTACTGGGACAGGGGGCTCACGAGCAGTACTTC. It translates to CASSLLGQGAHEQYF.

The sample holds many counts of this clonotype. The DNA of the CDR3 is TGTGCCACCAGTGACCCAGGAACGGGTTCCCGGCGAGAGACCCAGTACTTC. Translated, it gives CATSDPGTGSRRETQYF. The J gene is TRBJ2-5, the V gene TRBV24-1; no firm D call. The CDR3 runs 17 residues. Germline V CDR1 and CDR2: KGHDR, SFDVKD. V was clipped by 4 bases and J by 4 bases, with 21 bases between them.

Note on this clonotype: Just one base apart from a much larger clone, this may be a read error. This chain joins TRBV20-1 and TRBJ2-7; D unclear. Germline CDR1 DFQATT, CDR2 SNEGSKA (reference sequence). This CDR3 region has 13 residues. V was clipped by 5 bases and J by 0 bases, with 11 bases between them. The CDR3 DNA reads TGCAGTGCTTCAGCGAGACGCTCCTACGAGCAGTACTTC. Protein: CSASARRSYEQYF.

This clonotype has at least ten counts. The CDR3 sequence is CASSNRDNIWTQYF. The CDR3 nucleotides are TGTGCCAGCAGCAACCGGGACAATATCTGGACCCAGTACTTC. The V call is TRBV11-2, the J call TRBJ2-5, with a weak D call TRBD1 (6 bases). Per germline, CDR1 SGHAT and CDR2 FQNNGV. V lost 5 bases to trimming and J lost 7 bases, with 17 bases between them. The CDR3 extends over 14 amino acids.

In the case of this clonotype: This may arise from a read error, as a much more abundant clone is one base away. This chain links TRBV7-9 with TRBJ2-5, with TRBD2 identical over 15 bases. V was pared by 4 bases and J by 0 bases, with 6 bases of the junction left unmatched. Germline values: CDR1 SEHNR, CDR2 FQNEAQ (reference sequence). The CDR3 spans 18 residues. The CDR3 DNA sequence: TGTGCCAGCAGCTCCCGGACTAGCGGGGGGGCGTACCAAGAGACCCAGTACTTC. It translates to CASSSRTSGGAYQETQYF. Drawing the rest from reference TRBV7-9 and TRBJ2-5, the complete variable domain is DTGVSQNPRHKITKRGQNVTFRCDPISEHNRLYWYRQTLGQGPEFLTYFQNEAQLEKSRLLSDRFSAERPKGSFSTLEIQRTEQGDSAMYLCASSSRTSGGAYQETQYFGPGTRLLVL.

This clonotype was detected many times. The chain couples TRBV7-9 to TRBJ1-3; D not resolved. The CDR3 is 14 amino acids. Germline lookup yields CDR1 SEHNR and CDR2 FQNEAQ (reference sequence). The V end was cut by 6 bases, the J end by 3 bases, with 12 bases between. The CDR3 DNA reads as TGTGCCAGCAGTGCAGCGGGGTATGGAAACACCATATATTTT. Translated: CASSAAGYGNTIYF.

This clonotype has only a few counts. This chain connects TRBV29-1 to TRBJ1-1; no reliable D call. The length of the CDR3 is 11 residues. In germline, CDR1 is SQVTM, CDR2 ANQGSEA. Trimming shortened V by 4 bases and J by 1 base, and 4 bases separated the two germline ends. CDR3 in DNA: TGCAGCGTTGCTACGAACACTGAAGCTTTCTTT. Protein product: CSVATNTEAFF.